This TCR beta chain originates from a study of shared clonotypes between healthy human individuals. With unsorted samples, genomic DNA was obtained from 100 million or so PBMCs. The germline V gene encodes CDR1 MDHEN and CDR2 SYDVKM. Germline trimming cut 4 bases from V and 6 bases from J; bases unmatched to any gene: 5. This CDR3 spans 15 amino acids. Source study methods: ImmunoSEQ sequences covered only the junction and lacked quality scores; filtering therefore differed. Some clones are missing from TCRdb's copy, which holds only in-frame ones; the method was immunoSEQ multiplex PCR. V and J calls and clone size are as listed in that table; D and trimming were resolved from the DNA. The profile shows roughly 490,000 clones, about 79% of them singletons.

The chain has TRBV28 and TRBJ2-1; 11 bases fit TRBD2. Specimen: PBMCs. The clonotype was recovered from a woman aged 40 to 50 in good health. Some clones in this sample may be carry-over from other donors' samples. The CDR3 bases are TGTGCCAGCAGTTACTCCGGGACTAGCGGCAATGAGCAGTTCTTC. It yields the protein CASSYSGTSGNEQFF.